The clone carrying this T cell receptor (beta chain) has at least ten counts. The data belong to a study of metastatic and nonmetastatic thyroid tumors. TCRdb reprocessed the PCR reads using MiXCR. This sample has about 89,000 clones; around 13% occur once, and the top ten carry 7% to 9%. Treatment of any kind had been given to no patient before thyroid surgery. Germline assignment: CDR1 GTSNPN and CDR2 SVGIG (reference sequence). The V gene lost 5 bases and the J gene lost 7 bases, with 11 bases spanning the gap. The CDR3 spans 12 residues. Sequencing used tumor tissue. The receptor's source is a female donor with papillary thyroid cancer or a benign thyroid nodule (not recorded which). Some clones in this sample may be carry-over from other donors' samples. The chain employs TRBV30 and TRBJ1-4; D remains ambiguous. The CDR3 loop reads CAWLLAGEKLFF. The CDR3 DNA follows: TGTGCCTGGCTGTTGGCGGGTGAAAAACTGTTTTTT.